These 32 T cell receptor beta chains were all obtained from the same sample, sequenced in a study of blood T cells in healthy people across ages. A sample-barcoded 5' primer and a J-beta primer mix were used in a second PCR of about 7 to 12 cycles. TCRdb recomputed calls from the 5' RACE reads with MiXCR, one row per CDR3 protein. This table has approximately 1,700,000 distinct CDR3 sequences, 35% to 50% appearing once. Material for sequencing was blood. The receptors come from a human donor in good health.

This clonotype was counted a few times. The chain uses TRBV7-2 and TRBJ1-2; D unclear. Germline assignment: CDR1 SGHTA and CDR2 FQGNSA. With 5 bases removed from V and 7 bases from J, the gap between germline ends came to 14 bases. The CDR3 length is 13 residues. CDR3 loop: CASSLRPESGYTF. CDR3 nucleotides: TGTGCCAGCAGCCTGAGACCCGAGAGTGGCTACACCTTC.

The V call is TRBV18, the J call TRBJ2-7, with no clear D. This CDR3 is 12 amino acids long. Germline loops: CDR1 KGHSH, CDR2 LQKENI. Trimming pared 6 bases from V and 7 bases from J, leaving 13 bases between. The CDR3 nucleotides are TGTGCCAGCTCTCCAACCCTATTTGAGCAGTACTTC. This encodes CASSPTLFEQYF.

This rearrangement joins TRBV5-1 to TRBJ1-2; 8 nucleotides line up with TRBD1. Germline values: CDR1 SGHRS, CDR2 YFSETQ. This CDR3 spans 15 amino acids. V trimming: 1 base; J trimming: 5 bases; junction bases outside the gene matches: 7. This chain's CDR3 is CASSLLGQEGYGYTF. The CDR3 DNA reads as TGCGCCAGCAGCTTGTTGGGACAGGAGGGGTATGGCTACACCTTC.

This clonotype was observed a few times. J is TRBJ2-1 and V is TRBV7-9; no firm D call. Germline V gene data show CDR1 as SEHNR and CDR2 as FQNEAQ (reference sequence). Trimming pared 2 bases from V and 5 bases from J, leaving 7 bases between. CDR3 size: 13 residues. The CDR3 region is CASSLHDNNEQFF. CDR3 sequence (DNA): TGTGCCAGCAGCTTACATGACAACAATGAGCAGTTCTTC.

J is TRBJ1-4 and V is TRBV5-6, with unresolved D. The CDR3 has 13 residues. The ends were cut back, 2 bases at V and 4 bases at J, with 6 bases in the middle. The germline V gene has CDR1 SGHDT and CDR2 YYEEEE. CDR3 protein: CASSFSHNEKLFF. For the CDR3, the DNA is TGTGCCAGCAGCTTTAGTCATAATGAAAAACTGTTTTTT.

The J gene is TRBJ2-7, the V gene TRBV20-1, with D uncertain. The CDR3 runs 13 residues. Trimming stripped 0 bases from V and 7 bases from J, with 13 bases between. Germline V gene sequence: CDR1 DFQATT, CDR2 SNEGSKA (reference sequence). The CDR3 DNA reads as TGCAGTGCTAGAGATTCCAGCCCCAATGAGCAGTACTTC. It specifies CSARDSSPNEQYF.

Many counts were recorded for this clonotype. The chain joins TRBV5-1 to TRBJ1-4, with 7 bases aligning to TRBD1. CDR3 length equals 14 residues. V dropped 3 bases and J dropped 3; count of bases not matched to a gene: 2. Germline assignment: CDR1 SGHRS and CDR2 YFSETQ. The DNA for the CDR3 is TGCGCCAGCAGCTCGACAGGGTCTAATGAAAAACTGTTTTTT. The encoded protein is CASSSTGSNEKLFF.

V gene TRBV21-1 combines with J gene TRBJ2-4; the table assigns TRBD1, which was not confirmed against the DNA. The assigned J gene may be wrong: the sequence end matches TRBJ2-7 better. TRBV21-1 is a known pseudogene. The CDR3 is 13 amino acids. The CDR3 region is CASSIQGTGEQYF. CDR3 in DNA: TGTGCCAGCAGCATTCAAGGTACGGGCGAGCAGTACTTC.

The J gene is TRBJ2-5, the V gene TRBV20-1; D not certain. The J call is doubtful: the DNA matches TRBJ2-7 better. Germline V CDR1 and CDR2: DFQATT, SNEGSKA (reference sequence). CDR3 length: 12 amino acids. The CDR3 loop is CSARPDTYEQYF. The CDR3 bases are TGCAGTGCTAGACCCGACACCTACGAGCAGTACTTC.

This clonotype appeared once. This rearrangement joins TRBV9 to TRBJ2-5; D is ambiguous. V was cut by 4 bases and J by 2 bases, with 9 bases left in between. CDR1 is SGDLS and CDR2 is YYNGEE in the germline V gene. This CDR3 comprises 13 residues. The CDR3 here is CASSIALQETQYF. DNA for the CDR3: TGTGCCAGCAGCATAGCACTACAAGAGACCCAGTACTTC.

This clonotype showed up just a few times. CDR3 bases: TGTGCCAGCAGTTACGCGACTAGCGGGGACTACGAGCAGTACTTC. The encoded protein is CASSYATSGDYEQYF. The gene calls are TRBV6-7 and TRBJ2-7, with 11 bases matching TRBD2. TRBV6-7 carries the ORF label, with uncertain function. This CDR3 contains 15 residues. With V trimmed by 2 bases and J by 3 bases, 3 bases remained unmatched.

This clonotype was detected ten times or more. This chain connects TRBV20-1 to TRBJ2-7; D may correspond to TRBD1 or TRBD2 (5 bases each). V gave up 3 bases and J gave up 4 bases, with 13 bases separating them. Germline CDR1 reads DFQATT; CDR2 reads SNEGSKA (reference sequence). This CDR3 contains 13 residues. The CDR3 sequence: CSARGRVPYEQYF. CDR3 nucleotide sequence: TGCAGTGCTAGGGGGCGGGTTCCGTACGAGCAGTACTTC.

The chain combines TRBV2 with TRBJ1-2, with a possible D match to TRBD1 (6 bases). With 6 bases removed from V and 7 bases from J, the gap between germline ends came to 30 bases. Germline V gene lookup returns CDR1 SNHLY and CDR2 FYNNEI. The CDR3 is 18 amino acids. CDR3 amino acids: CASSVLRTWDKIKSGYTF. CDR3 sequence (DNA): TGTGCCAGCAGCGTCCTCCGTACCTGGGACAAGATAAAGAGTGGCTACACCTTC.

The sample holds a few counts of this clonotype. Compared with germline, one end of the junction differs, possibly owing to a read error. CDR3 bases: TGTGCCAGCAGCTTATTTGGGCAGGAAATTAACTATGGCTGCACCTTC. It specifies CASSLFGQEINYGCTF. This sequence joins TRBV7-2 and TRBJ1-2; D not certain. CDR3 length: 16 amino acids. Germline loops: CDR1 SGHTA, CDR2 FQGNSA.

This clonotype appeared many times. V usage is TRBV12-3 or TRBV12-4 and J usage is TRBJ1-6; 11 nucleotides agree with TRBD1. J was trimmed by 9 bases and V by 5 bases; bases with no gene match: 3. CDR3 size: 14 residues. The CDR3 DNA sequence: TGTGCCAGCAGTCCCGGGACAGGGGGTTCACCCCTCCACTTT. Translating gives CASSPGTGGSPLHF.

This clonotype occurred a few times. The chain links TRBV7-8 to TRBJ2-1, with a tentative D call TRBD2 (6 bases). Germline assignment: CDR1 SGHVS and CDR2 FQNEAQ. The ends were cut back, 1 base at V and 2 bases at J, with 15 bases in the middle. CDR3 size: 17 residues. CDR3 in amino acids: CASSLVLAGTTYNEQFF. The CDR3 DNA is TGTGCCAGCAGCTTAGTCTTGGCGGGGACCACCTACAATGAGCAGTTCTTC.

The chain joins TRBV6-2 or TRBV6-3 to TRBJ2-1; 8 nucleotides agree with TRBD2. The CDR3 runs 18 residues. Germline CDR1 is MNHEY and CDR2 is SVGEGT. V was clipped by 1 base and J by 0 bases; unmatched bases: 8. The CDR3 loop reads CASSYLGPRGGSYNEQFF. In DNA, the CDR3 is TGTGCCAGCAGTTACTTGGGTCCACGGGGGGGCTCCTACAATGAGCAGTTCTTC.

V usage is TRBV20-1 and J usage is TRBJ2-1, with D perhaps TRBD1 (6 bases). CDR1 is DFQATT, CDR2 SNEGSKA, per germline (reference sequence). V was cut by 5 bases and J by 1 base, with 9 bases left in between. The CDR3 extends over 13 amino acids. The CDR3 DNA reads as TGCAGTGCTCCTACAGGGTCCTACAATGAGCAGTTCTTC. Translated: CSAPTGSYNEQFF.

The table lists this clonotype with a few counts. The rearrangement joins TRBV12-3 or TRBV12-4 to TRBJ2-1; D is ambiguous. V shed 2 bases and J shed 9 bases, with 8 bases lying between them. The CDR3 spans 12 residues. CDR3: CASSLSVGEQFF. CDR3 nucleotide sequence: TGTGCCAGCAGTTTATCGGTTGGTGAGCAGTTCTTC.

This chain joins TRBV6-1 and TRBJ1-2; possibly TRBD1 for D (5 bases). V lost 8 bases and J 0 bases, leaving 16 bases between the germline ends. CDR3 length equals 15 residues. The germline gives CDR1 MNHNS, CDR2 SASEGT. CDR3 in DNA: TGTGCCAGCCGGTTAGGGGCAATACCTAACTATGGCTACACCTTC. Protein sequence: CASRLGAIPNYGYTF.

This chain joins TRBV10-3 and TRBJ2-1; D is possibly TRBD1 (6 bases). The V end lost 7 bases, the J end lost 4 bases, and 11 bases lay between the germline ends. Germline CDR1 is ENHRY and CDR2 is SYGVKD. This CDR3 has 13 amino acids. The CDR3 region is CAITPGQYNEQFF. The CDR3 nucleotides read TGTGCCATCACCCCCGGACAGTACAATGAGCAGTTCTTC.

The chain recombines TRBV20-1 with TRBJ2-4; possible D gene TRBD2, 5 bases. V lost 0 bases, J lost 9 bases, and 9 bases lay in between. The CDR3 is 12 residues long. The germline CDR1 and CDR2 sequences are DFQATT and SNEGSKA (reference sequence). CDR3 sequence (DNA): TGCAGTGCTAGAGAACTCGGAGGCATTCAGTACTTC. Its translation: CSARELGGIQYF.

As for this clonotype: An end of the junction differs from the germline gene, which may be a read error. The genes are TRBV5-5 and TRBJ2-3; the match to TRBD2 covers 14 bases. CDR1 SGHKS and CDR2 YYEKEE come from the germline V gene (reference sequence). The length of the CDR3 is 18 residues. The CDR3 DNA reads as TGTACCAGCAGCTTGCAGACTAGCGGGGGGGCAGTAACAGATACGCAGTATTTT. This encodes CTSSLQTSGGAVTDTQYF.

The chain joins TRBV5-1 to TRBJ2-2, with 9 bases that match TRBD1. In germline, CDR1 is SGHRS, CDR2 YFSETQ. This CDR3 contains 17 residues. V trimming: 5 bases; J trimming: 4 bases; junction bases outside the gene matches: 12. Written as DNA, the CDR3 is TGCGCCAGCAGAAATTGGCGGCAACAGGGGGCCACCGGGGAGCTGTTTTTT. It encodes CASRNWRQQGATGELFF.

The chain couples TRBV20-1 to TRBJ2-4, with a weak D call TRBD2 (5 bases). CDR3 length: 15 amino acids. The ends were cut back, 5 bases at V and 11 bases at J, with 25 bases in the middle. Germline values: CDR1 DFQATT, CDR2 SNEGSKA (reference sequence). CDR3 bases: TGCAGTGCTCAGTTGGGCCCGGGGTTATTGGACGTTCAGTACTTC. The encoded protein is CSAQLGPGLLDVQYF.

The rearrangement joins TRBV7-8 to TRBJ2-2; no definite D call. V dropped 5 bases and J dropped 0 bases, with 16 bases sitting between them. Germline V gene data show CDR1 as SGHVS and CDR2 as FQNEAQ. This CDR3 has 17 residues. CDR3 loop: CASSQRGGSSNTGELFF. CDR3 coding DNA: TGTGCCAGCAGCCAGAGAGGTGGCAGTTCGAACACCGGGGAGCTGTTTTTT.

This chain uses TRBV12-3 or TRBV12-4 with TRBJ2-2; possible D gene TRBD2, 5 bases. The CDR3 consists of 14 residues. The V gene lost 3 bases and the J gene lost 8 bases, with 13 bases spanning the gap. The CDR3 loop is CASSLVGSGGELFF. For the CDR3, the DNA is TGTGCCAGCAGTTTGGTTGGGAGTGGAGGGGAGCTGTTTTTT.

Comment on this clonotype: At one of its ends the junction is not consistent with the germline gene, which may arise from a read error. The chain uses TRBV7-2 and TRBJ2-3; tentative D call: TRBD2 (5 bases). Germline CDR1 and CDR2: SGHTA and FQGNSA. The CDR3 is 13 amino acids. This CDR3 is CASSLWEPDTRYF. DNA of the CDR3: TGTGCCAGCAGCTTATGGGAGCCCGATACGCGGTATTTT.

This chain connects TRBV29-1 to TRBJ2-1; D may be TRBD1 (6 bases). Germline assignment: CDR1 SQVTM and CDR2 ANQGSEA. CDR3 size: 11 residues. CDR3 coding DNA: TGCGGAGCATGGTTGGGACATGTGCAGTTCTTC. Amino acids: CGAWLGHVQFF.

CDR3 DNA sequence: TGTGCCAGCAGCTTAGTGGACAGGGGCTTTAAGGGCTACACCTTC. This sequence encodes CASSLVDRGFKGYTF. The chain couples TRBV7-8 to TRBJ1-2; 9 bases fit TRBD1. V lost 1 base to trimming and J lost 8 bases; unmatched junction nucleotides: 8. The CDR3 totals 15 residues. CDR1 SGHVS and CDR2 FQNEAQ come from the germline V gene.

The gene calls are TRBV18 and TRBJ1-5; 7 bases align to TRBD1. The length of the CDR3 is 16 residues. The V and J ends lost 4 bases and 1 base, in that order; junction bases with no gene match: 7. Germline lookup yields CDR1 KGHSH and CDR2 LQKENI. The CDR3 loop reads CASSQLPGQSNQPQHF. CDR3 sequence (DNA): TGTGCCAGCTCACAACTCCCGGGACAGAGCAATCAGCCCCAGCATTTT.

The chain recombines TRBV7-3 with TRBJ2-5; 8 positions match TRBD1. Per germline, CDR1 SGHTA and CDR2 FQGTGA. Unmatched junction bases numbered 12, after V lost 4 bases and J lost 11 bases. This CDR3 is 14 amino acids long. The CDR3 spells CASSSPGTGNEQYF. Written as DNA, the CDR3 is TGTGCCAGCAGCTCCCCCGGGACAGGCAATGAGCAGTACTTC.